This TCR beta chain was documented in a study of control samples from healthy donors and cancer patients. TCRdb's copy holds only in-frame clones and misses some; the assay was immunoSEQ multiplex PCR. In total, the table holds fewer than 250,000 clones. This CDR3 spans 14 amino acids. CDR1 and CDR2 (germline): LNHDA, SQIVND (reference sequence). Trimming removed 3 bases at V and 5 bases at J, with 13 bases between. The chain joins TRBV19 to TRBJ2-5; D gene ambiguous. The source of this sequence is a woman in her 30s in good health. Material: blood. The CDR3 DNA follows: TGTGCCAGTAGTATCGGCTTAGAGGTGGAGACCCAGTACTTC. Its protein product is CASSIGLEVETQYF. The full variable domain, in which reference TRBV19 and TRBJ2-5 provide the parts outside the CDR3, is DGGITQSPKYLFRKEGQNVTLSCEQNLNHDAMYWYRQDPGQGLRLIYYSQIVNDFQKGDIAEGYSVSREKKESFPLTVTSAQKNPTAFYLCASSIGLEVETQYFGPGTRLLVL.